Shown below are 7 T cell receptor beta chains from a single sample sequenced in a study of beta chain features in type 1 diabetes. Of the isolated RNA, all was reverse transcribed, and so the sequenced material was expressed TCRB transcripts. Libraries were prepared by immunoSEQ multiplex PCR; TCRdb keeps only in-frame clonotypes and omits some of them. The sample yields 900,000 or so clones, 15% to 20% seen once. Sequencing was done on a sample of naive CD4+ T cells from blood. These receptors all stem from a woman aged 18-29 years in good health.

The V gene is TRBV5-4, the J gene TRBJ2-5; 7 nucleotides agree with TRBD1. Matching the DNA end better, TRBJ2-7 makes the J call doubtful. The V gene's germline CDR1 is SGHNT and CDR2 YYREEE (reference sequence). This CDR3 comprises 15 residues. The CDR3 nucleotides read TGTGCCAGCAGCCAAGGGACAGCCTCGGCGGGCGAGCAGTACTTC. This translates into CASSQGTASAGEQYF.

This clone was found a few times. The chain uses TRBV10-2 and TRBJ2-3; 9 nucleotides align to TRBD2. Germline CDR1 and CDR2: WSHSY and SAAADI. Trimming at V came to 5 bases and at J to 0 bases, leaving 3 bases not matched to a gene. This CDR3 comprises 15 residues. The CDR3 region has the DNA TGCGCCAGCAGTTTAGCGGGAGAAAGCACAGATACGCAGTATTTT. It is translated as CASSLAGESTDTQYF.

This clone has more than one count but fewer than ten. The chain carries TRBV5-1 and TRBJ1-2; 8 positions match TRBD1. V lost 0 bases, J lost 4 bases, and 8 bases stayed unmatched. Germline V gives CDR1 SGHRS, CDR2 YFSETQ. This CDR3 has 16 amino acids. The DNA for the CDR3 is TGCGCCAGCAGCTTGGACCCACAGGGGGTCTTCTATGGCTACACCTTC. This encodes CASSLDPQGVFYGYTF.

This clone has just a few counts. The J gene is TRBJ2-3, the V gene TRBV5-1; the D is unclear. The CDR3 covers 14 residues. Trimming removed 4 bases from V and 5 bases from J, with 14 bases in between. Looked up from germline, CDR1 is SGHRS and CDR2 is YFSETQ. CDR3 nucleotide sequence: TGCGCCAGCAGCCCGCTCGCCCTCGTAGATACGCAGTATTTT. Encoded protein: CASSPLALVDTQYF.

The chain recombines TRBV9 with TRBJ1-1, with D uncertain. The germline V and J ends were trimmed by 0 bases and 5 bases, with 8 bases remaining between them. The length of the CDR3 is 13 residues. The germline gives CDR1 SGDLS, CDR2 YYNGEE. CDR3 protein: CASSVEVSTEAFF. The CDR3 DNA reads TGTGCCAGCAGCGTAGAGGTTAGTACTGAAGCTTTCTTT.

The J gene is TRBJ2-1, the V gene TRBV20-1; 7 positions agree with TRBD1. Germline V gene lookup returns CDR1 DFQATT and CDR2 SNEGSKA (reference sequence). CDR3 length: 11 residues. The ends lost 6 bases at V and 10 bases at J; junction bases unmatched: 6. The CDR3 bases are TGCAGTGCCATACAGGGGTTAGAGCAGTTCTTC. It specifies CSAIQGLEQFF.

This chain connects TRBV9 to TRBJ1-1; weak D call: TRBD1 (6 bases). Germline V gene data show CDR1 as SGDLS and CDR2 as YYNGEE. There are 19 residues in the CDR3. The ends were cut back, 2 bases at V and 1 base at J, with 24 bases in the middle. In DNA form, the CDR3 reads TGTGCCAGCAGCGTCGGAACAGGGATTGCGGGCTATAGGAACACTGAAGCTTTCTTT. Translated: CASSVGTGIAGYRNTEAFF.